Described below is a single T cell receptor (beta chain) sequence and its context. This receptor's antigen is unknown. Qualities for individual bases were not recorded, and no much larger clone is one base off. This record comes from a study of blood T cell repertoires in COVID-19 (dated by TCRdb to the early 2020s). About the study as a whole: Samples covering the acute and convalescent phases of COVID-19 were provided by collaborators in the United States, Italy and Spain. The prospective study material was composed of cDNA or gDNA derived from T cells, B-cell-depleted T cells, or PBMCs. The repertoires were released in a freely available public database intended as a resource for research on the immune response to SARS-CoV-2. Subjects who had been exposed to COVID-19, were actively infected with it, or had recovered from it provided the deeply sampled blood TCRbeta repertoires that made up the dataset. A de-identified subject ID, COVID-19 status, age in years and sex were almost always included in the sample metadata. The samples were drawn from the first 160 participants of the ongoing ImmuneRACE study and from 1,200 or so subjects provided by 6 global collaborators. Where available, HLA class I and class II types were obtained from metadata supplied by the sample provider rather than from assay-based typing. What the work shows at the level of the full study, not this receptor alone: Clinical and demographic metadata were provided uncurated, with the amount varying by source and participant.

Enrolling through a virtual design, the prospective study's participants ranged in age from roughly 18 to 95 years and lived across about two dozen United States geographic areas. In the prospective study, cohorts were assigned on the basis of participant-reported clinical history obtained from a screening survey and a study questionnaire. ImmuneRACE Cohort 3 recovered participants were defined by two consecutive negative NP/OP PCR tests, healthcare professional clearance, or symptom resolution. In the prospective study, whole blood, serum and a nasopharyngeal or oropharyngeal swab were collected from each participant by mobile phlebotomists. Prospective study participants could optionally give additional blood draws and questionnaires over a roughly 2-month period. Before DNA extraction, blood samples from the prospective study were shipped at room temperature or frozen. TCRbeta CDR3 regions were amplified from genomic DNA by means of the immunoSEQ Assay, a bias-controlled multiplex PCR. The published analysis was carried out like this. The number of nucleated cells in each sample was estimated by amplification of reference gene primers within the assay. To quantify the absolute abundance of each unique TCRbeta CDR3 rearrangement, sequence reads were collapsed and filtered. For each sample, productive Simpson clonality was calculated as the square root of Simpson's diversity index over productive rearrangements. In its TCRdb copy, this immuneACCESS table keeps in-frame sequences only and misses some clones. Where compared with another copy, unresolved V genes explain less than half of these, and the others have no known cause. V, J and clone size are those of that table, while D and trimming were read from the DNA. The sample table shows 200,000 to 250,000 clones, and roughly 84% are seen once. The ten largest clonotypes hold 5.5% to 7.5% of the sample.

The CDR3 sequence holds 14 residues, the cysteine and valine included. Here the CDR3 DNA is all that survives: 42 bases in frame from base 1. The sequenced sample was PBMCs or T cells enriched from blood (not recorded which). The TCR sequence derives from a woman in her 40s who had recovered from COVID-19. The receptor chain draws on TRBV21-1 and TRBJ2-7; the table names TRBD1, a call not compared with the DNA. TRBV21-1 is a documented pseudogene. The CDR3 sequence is CASSSQRRGYEQYV. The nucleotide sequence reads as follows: TGTGCCAGCAGCTCCCAGCGCAGGGGGTACGAGCAGTACGTC.